This T cell receptor beta chain was found in a study of T cell clonality in common variable immunodeficiency (dated by TCRdb to 2014 to 2015). The table lists this clone with a few counts. Its cognate antigen has yet to be identified. The sequence runs out 3 residues before the end of the CDR3; the remainder is reconstructed from the germline J gene. Equivalent amounts of genomic DNA from CVID and control samples were used as sequencing input. For every sample, a 60 bp segment covering the rearranged TCRbeta CDR3 region was amplified and then sequenced. The immunoSEQ assay, a bias-corrected multiplex PCR combined with high-throughput sequencing, was used to amplify TCRbeta. Processing in the source paper ran as follows. Every unique nucleotide sequence counted as a clone and was annotated with V, D and J genes, copy number and frequency. Sequences were labeled productive if in frame, and non-productive if out of frame or containing stop codons. As previously described, clonality was computed from Shannon's entropy. Mean CDR3 Kyte-Doolittle hydropathy was derived from the predicted amino acid sequences of productive clones. Scaled V gene usage was hierarchically clustered using Manhattan distance and complete linkage with the R hclust function. Sharing of clones by CDR3 amino acid sequence was evaluated through resampling of 12 repertoires per group over 100 rounds. The repertoires were searched for some 70 published EBV-specific TCRbeta sequences and about 240 published CMV-specific TCRbeta sequences. Two CVID samples yielding fewer than 10,000 sequences were excluded from analysis, leaving approximately 40 CVID repertoires. TCRdb carries this immuneACCESS record with in-frame sequences only. Its versions omit some clonotypes, under half of them owing to an unresolved V gene in the studies checked, with the rest unexplained. The DNA gave D and trimming, while V, J and clone size come from that table. The sample records 11,000 to 15,000 clones, none occurring a single time. The ten largest clones take up just under 9% of the sample.

Inclusive of the bounding cysteine and phenylalanine, the CDR3 is 15 residues long. Sequencing covers 36 bases of the CDR3, shown here with the frame starting at base 1. For CDR1 and CDR2, the germline V gene (reference sequence) lists DFQATT and SNEGSKA. V drops 3 bases and J drops 6 bases, leaving 19 bases in between. Points the paper makes about the study in general: According to the authors, figuring out what caused the increased clonality in CVID would require sequencing the repertoires of T cell subpopulations. Patient heterogeneity within the CVID cohort put limits on correlating repertoire features with clinical complications. Despite equal DNA input, controls averaged around 80,000 unique sequences per sample versus about 30,000 in CVID samples. Reportedly, TCRbeta sequences from CVID had fewer deletions and N-nucleotide insertions, and highly modified clones with 13 or more V deletions were absent from CVID. Healthy controls shared more TCRbeta clones with each other than CVID subjects shared among themselves (p < 0.0001). Compared with healthy controls, CVID subjects showed increased TCRbeta clonality (t-test p = 0.018), a feature most characteristic of about a third of subjects.

CVID was diagnosed by standard criteria: serum IgG, IgA and/or IgM reduced below normal range, plus specific antibody deficiency. The CVID group comprised around 44 subjects, roughly 15 female and roughly 30 male, aged roughly 8 to 65 years with a mean age of around 40. Predominantly Caucasian heritage was noted among both the CVID patients and the healthy controls. At the time of study participation, every CVID subject had been on replacement immunoglobulin therapy for one year or longer. At the time of blood collection, no CVID subject was ill or was being treated with immunomodulatory or immunosuppressive medication. Heparinized peripheral whole blood samples of roughly 5 to 9 ml were obtained from each donor. TCRbeta CDR3 repertoires were sequenced from genomic DNA of adults with common variable immune deficiency (CVID) and healthy adult controls. Diluted blood was subjected to density centrifugation over Hypaque 1077 or Ficoll-Paque for isolation of peripheral blood mononuclear cells. Genomic DNA was extracted from unsorted mononuclear cells by Qiagen column purification or by a centrifugation-based method.

Recombination connected TRBV20-1 to TRBJ2-3; TRBD2 is perhaps the D gene, given 6 matching bases. This receptor was identified in a human donor with common variable immunodeficiency. Sequencing was done on a sample of peripheral blood mononuclear cells. CDR3 DNA (partial): TGCAGTGCTAGTTATTGGGGCTTGGAGGGGGATACG. Its protein reads: CSASYWGLEGDT. The complete CDR3 reads CSASYWGLEGDTQYF.